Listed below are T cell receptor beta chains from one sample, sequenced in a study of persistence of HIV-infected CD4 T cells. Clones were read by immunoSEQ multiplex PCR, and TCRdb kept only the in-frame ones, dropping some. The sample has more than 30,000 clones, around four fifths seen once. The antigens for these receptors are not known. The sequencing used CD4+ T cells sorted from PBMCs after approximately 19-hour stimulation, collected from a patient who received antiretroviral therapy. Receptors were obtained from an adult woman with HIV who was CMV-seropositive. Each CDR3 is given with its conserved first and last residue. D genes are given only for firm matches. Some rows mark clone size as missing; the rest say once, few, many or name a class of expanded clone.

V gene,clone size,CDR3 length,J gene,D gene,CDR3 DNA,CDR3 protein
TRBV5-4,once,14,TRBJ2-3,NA,TGTGCCAGCAGCTTCGACAAGGGCACAGATACGCAGTATTTT,CASSFDKGTDTQYF
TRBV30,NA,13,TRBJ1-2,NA,TGTGCCTGGACCCTAGGACAGCAATTAGGCTACACCTTC,CAWTLGQQLGYTF
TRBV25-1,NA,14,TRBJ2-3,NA,TGTGCCAGCAGTGAAGCGGATTACACAGATACGCAGTATTTT,CASSEADYTDTQYF
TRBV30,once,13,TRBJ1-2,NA,TGTGCCTGGAGCGTAATCAGATTGTCCGGCTACACCTTC,CAWSVIRLSGYTF
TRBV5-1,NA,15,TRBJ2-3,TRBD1,TGCGCCAGCAGCTCGCAACAGGGGACCACAGATACGCAGTATTTT,CASSSQQGTTDTQYF
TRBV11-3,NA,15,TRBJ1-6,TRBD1,TGTGCCAGCAGCTCCCGGGACAGGGTTAATTCACCCCTCCACTTT,CASSSRDRVNSPLHF
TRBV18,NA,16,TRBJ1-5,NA,TGTGCCAGCTCACCACCGGCAGGACAGCTCAATCAGCCCCAGCATTTT,CASSPPAGQLNQPQHF
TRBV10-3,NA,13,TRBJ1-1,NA,TGTGCCACCCGGGACAAACAGAACACTGAAGCTTTCTTT,CATRDKQNTEAFF
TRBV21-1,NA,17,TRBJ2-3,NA,TGTGCCAGCAGCGAAGGGGGGACAGGGGCCACTACAGATACGCAGTATTTT,CASSEGGTGATTDTQYF
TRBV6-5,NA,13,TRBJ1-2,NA,TGTGCCGGATCGGACGGAAAAGCTTATGGCTACACCTTC,CAGSDGKAYGYTF
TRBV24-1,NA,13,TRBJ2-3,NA,TGTGCCACCAGTGATCACGTTAGAGATACGCAGTATTTT,CATSDHVRDTQYF
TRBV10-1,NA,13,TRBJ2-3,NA,TGCGCCAGCAGTGGAGGGCTCGGGGATACGCAGTATTTT,CASSGGLGDTQYF
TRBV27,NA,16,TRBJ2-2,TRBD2,TGTGCCAGCAGTTTTCGCGGGAGGGCCGACACCGGGGAGCTGTTTTTT,CASSFRGRADTGELFF
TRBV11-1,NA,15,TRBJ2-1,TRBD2,TGTGCCAGCAGCCACCTCGGGGGTAGCGGGCATGAGCAGTTCTTC,CASSHLGGSGHEQFF
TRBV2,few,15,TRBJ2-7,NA,TGTGCCAGCAGTGGAAAGACAGGTAGCTCCTACGAGCAGTACTTC,CASSGKTGSSYEQYF